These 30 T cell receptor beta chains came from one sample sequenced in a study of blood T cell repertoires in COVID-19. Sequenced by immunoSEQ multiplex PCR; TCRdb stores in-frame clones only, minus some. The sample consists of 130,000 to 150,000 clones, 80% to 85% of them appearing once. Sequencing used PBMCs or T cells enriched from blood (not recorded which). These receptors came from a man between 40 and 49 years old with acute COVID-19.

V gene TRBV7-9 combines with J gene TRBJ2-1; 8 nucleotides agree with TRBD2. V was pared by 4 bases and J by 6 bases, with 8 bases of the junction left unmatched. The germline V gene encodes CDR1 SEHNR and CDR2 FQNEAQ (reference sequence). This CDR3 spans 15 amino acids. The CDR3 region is CASSSPGGPFNEQFF. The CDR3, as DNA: TGTGCCAGCAGCTCCCCGGGGGGGCCGTTCAATGAGCAGTTCTTC. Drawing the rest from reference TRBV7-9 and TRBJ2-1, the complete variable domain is DTGVSQNPRHKITKRGQNVTFRCDPISEHNRLYWYRQTLGQGPEFLTYFQNEAQLEKSRLLSDRFSAERPKGSFSTLEIQRTEQGDSAMYLCASSSPGGPFNEQFFGPGTRLTVL.

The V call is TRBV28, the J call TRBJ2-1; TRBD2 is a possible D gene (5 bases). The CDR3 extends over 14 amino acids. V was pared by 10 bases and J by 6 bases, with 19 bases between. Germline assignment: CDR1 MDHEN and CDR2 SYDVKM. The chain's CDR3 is CAIFSGSGTNEQFF. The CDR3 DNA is TGTGCCATCTTTTCGGGATCCGGAACCAATGAGCAGTTCTTC.

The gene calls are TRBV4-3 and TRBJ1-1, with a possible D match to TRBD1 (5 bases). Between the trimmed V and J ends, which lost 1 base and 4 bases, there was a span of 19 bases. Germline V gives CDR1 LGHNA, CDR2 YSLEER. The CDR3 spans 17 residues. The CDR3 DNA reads TGCGCCAGCAGCCAAGTTGGGGCCTCCTTTAGGTCCACTGAAGCTTTCTTT. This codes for CASSQVGASFRSTEAFF.

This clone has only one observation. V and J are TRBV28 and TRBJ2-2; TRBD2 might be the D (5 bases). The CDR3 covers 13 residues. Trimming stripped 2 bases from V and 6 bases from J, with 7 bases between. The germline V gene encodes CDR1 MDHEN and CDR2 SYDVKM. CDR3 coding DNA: TGTGCCAGCAGTTTAGATAGCGCCGGGGAGCTGTTTTTT. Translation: CASSLDSAGELFF.

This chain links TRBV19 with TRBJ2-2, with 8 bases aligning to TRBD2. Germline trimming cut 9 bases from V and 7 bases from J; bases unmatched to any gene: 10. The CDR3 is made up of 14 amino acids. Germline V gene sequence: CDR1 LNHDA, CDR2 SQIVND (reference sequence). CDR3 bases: TGTGCCAGCCTTTCCGGGAGGGCCGGCGGGGAGCTGTTTTTT. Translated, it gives CASLSGRAGGELFF.

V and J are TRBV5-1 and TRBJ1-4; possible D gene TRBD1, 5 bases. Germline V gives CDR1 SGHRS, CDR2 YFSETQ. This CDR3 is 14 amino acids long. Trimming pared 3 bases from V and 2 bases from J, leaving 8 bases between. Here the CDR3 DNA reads TGCGCCAGCAGCTCGTCAGGGACTAATGAAAAACTGTTTTTT. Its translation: CASSSSGTNEKLFF.

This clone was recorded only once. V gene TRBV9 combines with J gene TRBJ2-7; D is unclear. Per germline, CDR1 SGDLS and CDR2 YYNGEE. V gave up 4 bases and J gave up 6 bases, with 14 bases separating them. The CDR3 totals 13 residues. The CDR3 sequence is CASSPLTEGEQYF. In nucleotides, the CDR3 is TGTGCCAGCAGCCCATTGACTGAAGGCGAGCAGTACTTC.

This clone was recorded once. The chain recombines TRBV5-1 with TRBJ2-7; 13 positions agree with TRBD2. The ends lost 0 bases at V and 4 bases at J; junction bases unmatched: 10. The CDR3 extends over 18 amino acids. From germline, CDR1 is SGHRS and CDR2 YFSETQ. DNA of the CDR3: TGCGCCAGCAGCTTGGGACTAGCGGGAGGCTTAGTTACGTACGAGCAGTACTTC. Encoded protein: CASSLGLAGGLVTYEQYF.

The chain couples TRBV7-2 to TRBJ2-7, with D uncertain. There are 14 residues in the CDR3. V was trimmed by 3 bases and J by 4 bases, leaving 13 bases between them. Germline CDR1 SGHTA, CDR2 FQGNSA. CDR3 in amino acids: CASSFQPERYEQYF. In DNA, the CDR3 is TGTGCCAGCAGCTTCCAACCCGAGCGTTACGAGCAGTACTTC.

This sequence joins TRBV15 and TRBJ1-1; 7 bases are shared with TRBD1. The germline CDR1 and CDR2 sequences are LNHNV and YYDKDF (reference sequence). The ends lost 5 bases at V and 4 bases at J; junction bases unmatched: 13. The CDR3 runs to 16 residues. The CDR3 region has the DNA TGTGCCACCAGCGGACTGACAGGGCTAATGTTCACTGAAGCTTTCTTT. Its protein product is CATSGLTGLMFTEAFF.

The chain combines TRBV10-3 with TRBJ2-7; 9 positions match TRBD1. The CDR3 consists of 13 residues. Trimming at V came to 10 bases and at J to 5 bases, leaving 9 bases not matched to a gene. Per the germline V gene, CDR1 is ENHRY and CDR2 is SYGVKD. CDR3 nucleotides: TGTGCCACCACAAGGACAGGGGTAGACGAGCAGTACTTC. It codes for CATTRTGVDEQYF.

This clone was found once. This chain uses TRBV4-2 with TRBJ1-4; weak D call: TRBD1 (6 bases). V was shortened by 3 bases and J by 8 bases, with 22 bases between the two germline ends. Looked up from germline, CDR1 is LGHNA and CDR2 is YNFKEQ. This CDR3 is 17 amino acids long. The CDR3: CASSQLTRGARGEKLFF. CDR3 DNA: TGTGCCAGCAGCCAGCTGACACGGGGGGCACGTGGAGAAAAACTGTTTTTT.

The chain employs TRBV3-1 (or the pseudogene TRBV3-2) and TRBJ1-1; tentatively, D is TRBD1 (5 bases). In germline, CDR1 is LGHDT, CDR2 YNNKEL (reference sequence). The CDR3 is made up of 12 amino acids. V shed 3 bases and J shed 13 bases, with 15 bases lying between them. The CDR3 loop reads CASSHPLGGDFF. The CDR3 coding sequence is TGTGCCAGCAGCCACCCGCTGGGGGGTGATTTCTTT.

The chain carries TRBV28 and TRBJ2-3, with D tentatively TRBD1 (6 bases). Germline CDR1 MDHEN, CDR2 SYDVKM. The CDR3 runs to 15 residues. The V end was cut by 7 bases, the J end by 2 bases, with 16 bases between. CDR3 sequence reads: CASILSRGNTDTQYF. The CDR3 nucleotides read TGTGCCAGCATTCTGTCGAGGGGGAACACAGATACGCAGTATTTT.

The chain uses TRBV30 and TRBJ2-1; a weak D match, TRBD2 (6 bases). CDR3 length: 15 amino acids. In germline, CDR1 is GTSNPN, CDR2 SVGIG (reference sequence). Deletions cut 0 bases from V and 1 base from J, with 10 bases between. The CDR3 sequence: CAWSVLSGSYNEQFF. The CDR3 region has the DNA TGTGCCTGGAGTGTACTTAGCGGATCCTACAATGAGCAGTTCTTC.

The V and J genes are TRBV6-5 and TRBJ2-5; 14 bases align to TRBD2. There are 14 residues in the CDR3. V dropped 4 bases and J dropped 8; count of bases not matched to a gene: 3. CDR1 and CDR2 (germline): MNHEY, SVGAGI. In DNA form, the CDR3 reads TGTGCCAGCAGTTTGGGACTAGCGGGGGATACCCAGTACTTC. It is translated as CASSLGLAGDTQYF.

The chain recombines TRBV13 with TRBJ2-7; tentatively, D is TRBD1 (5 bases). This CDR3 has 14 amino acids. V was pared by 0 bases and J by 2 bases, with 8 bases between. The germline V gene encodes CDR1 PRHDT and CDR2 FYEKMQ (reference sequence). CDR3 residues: CASSLGGLTYEQYF. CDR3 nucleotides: TGTGCCAGCAGCTTAGGGGGGCTGACCTACGAGCAGTACTTC.

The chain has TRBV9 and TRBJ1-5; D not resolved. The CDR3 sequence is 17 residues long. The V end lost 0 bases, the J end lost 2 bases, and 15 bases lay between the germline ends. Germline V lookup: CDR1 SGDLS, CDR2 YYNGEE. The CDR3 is CASSVGADTMRNQPQHF. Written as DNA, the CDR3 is TGTGCCAGCAGCGTAGGGGCAGACACAATGCGCAATCAGCCCCAGCATTTT.

The CDR3 protein is CASSQSLRVYYGYTF. The CDR3 DNA is TGCGCCAGCAGTCAATCGCTCAGGGTATACTATGGCTACACCTTC. The chain is built from TRBV23-1 and TRBJ1-2, with D perhaps matching TRBD1 (5 bases). TRBV23-1 is assigned to the ORF class and has an uncertain function. Trimming shortened V by 0 bases and J by 3 bases, and 11 bases separated the two germline ends. CDR3 length: 15 amino acids.

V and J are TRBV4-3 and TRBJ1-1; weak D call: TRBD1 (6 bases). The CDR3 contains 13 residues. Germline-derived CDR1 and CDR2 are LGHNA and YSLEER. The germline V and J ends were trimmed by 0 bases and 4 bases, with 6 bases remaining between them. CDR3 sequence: CASSQEGATEAFF. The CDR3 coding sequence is TGCGCCAGCAGCCAAGAGGGGGCCACTGAAGCTTTCTTT.

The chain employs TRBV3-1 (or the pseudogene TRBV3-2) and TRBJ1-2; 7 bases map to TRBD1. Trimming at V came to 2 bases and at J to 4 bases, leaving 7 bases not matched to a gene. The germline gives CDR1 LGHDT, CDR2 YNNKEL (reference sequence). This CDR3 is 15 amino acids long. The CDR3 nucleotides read TGTGCCAGCAGCCAAAAGGGGGGACAGACCTATGGCTACACCTTC. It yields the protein CASSQKGGQTYGYTF.

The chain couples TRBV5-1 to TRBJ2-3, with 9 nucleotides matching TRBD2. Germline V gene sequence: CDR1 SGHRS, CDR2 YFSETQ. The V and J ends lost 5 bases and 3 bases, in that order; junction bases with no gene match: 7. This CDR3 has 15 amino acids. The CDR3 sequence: CASSIAGVRTDTQYF. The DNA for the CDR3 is TGCGCCAGCAGTATAGCGGGAGTACGTACAGATACGCAGTATTTT. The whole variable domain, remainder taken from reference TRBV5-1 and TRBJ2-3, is KAGVTQTPRYLIKTRGQQVTLSCSPISGHRSVSWYQQTPGQGLQFLFEYFSETQRNKGNFPGRFSGRQFSNSRSEMNVSTLELGDSALYLCASSIAGVRTDTQYFGPGTRLTVL.

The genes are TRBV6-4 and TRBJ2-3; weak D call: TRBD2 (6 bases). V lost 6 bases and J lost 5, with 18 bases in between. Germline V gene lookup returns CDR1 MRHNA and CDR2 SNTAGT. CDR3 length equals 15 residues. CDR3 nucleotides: TGTGCCAGCAGCTCGGCACGGGAGCGGCAAGATACGCAGTATTTT. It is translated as CASSSARERQDTQYF.

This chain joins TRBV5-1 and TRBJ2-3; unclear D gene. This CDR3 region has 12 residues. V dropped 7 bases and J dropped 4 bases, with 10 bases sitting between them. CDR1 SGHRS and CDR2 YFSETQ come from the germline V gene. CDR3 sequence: CASQRMSDTQYF. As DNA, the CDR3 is TGCGCCAGCCAGAGGATGTCAGATACGCAGTATTTT.

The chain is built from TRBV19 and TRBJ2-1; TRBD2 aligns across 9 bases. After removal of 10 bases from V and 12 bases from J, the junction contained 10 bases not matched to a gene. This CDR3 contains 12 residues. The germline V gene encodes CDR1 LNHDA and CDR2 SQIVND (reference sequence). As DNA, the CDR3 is TGTGCCATTATTAGCGGGGGAGGGAGGCAGTTCTTC. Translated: CAIISGGGRQFF. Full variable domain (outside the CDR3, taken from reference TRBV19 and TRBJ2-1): DGGITQSPKYLFRKEGQNVTLSCEQNLNHDAMYWYRQDPGQGLRLIYYSQIVNDFQKGDIAEGYSVSREKKESFPLTVTSAQKNPTAFYLCAIISGGGRQFFGPGTRLTVL.

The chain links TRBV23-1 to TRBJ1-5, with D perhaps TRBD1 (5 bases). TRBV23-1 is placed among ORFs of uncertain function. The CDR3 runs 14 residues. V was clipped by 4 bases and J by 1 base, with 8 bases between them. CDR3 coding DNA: TGCGCCAGCAGTCGGGGCGTCAGCAATCAGCCCCAGCATTTT. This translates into CASSRGVSNQPQHF.

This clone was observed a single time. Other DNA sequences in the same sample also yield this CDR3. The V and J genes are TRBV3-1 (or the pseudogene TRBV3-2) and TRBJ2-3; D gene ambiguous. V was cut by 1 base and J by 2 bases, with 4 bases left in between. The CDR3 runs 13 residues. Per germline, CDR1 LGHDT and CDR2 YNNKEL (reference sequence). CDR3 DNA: TGTGCCAGCAGCCAAGGGGCCACAGATACGCAGTATTTT. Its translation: CASSQGATDTQYF.

In DNA, the CDR3 is TGTGCCAGCAGTGATCCCAGGGCGGGAGGCTACACCTTC. Protein product: CASSDPRAGGYTF. This chain links TRBV6-1 with TRBJ1-2; D is perhaps TRBD1 (5 bases). Trimming pared 3 bases from V and 8 bases from J, leaving 13 bases between. The germline V gene encodes CDR1 MNHNS and CDR2 SASEGT. CDR3 length: 13 amino acids.

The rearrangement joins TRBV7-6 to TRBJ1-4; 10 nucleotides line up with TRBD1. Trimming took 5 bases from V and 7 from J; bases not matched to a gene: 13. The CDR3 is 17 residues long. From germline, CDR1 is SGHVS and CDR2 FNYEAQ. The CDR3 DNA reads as TGTGCCAGCAGCCCGCGGGACAGGGGAGAATTTGTTGAAAAACTGTTTTTT. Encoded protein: CASSPRDRGEFVEKLFF.

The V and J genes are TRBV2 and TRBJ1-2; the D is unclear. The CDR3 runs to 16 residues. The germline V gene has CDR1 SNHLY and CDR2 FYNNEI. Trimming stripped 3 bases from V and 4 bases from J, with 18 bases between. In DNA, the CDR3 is TGTGCCAGCAGTGACTCGATAGTACAGTCAATCTATGGCTACACCTTC. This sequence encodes CASSDSIVQSIYGYTF.